The sample holds one count of the clone carrying this TCR beta chain. The data stem from a study of blood T cell repertoires in COVID-19. Study-level background: T cells, B-cell-depleted T cells, or PBMCs supplied cDNA or gDNA.

Per the authors' pipeline: Counts of nucleated cells, estimated from reference gene primer amplification, were obtained. Libraries were prepared by immunoSEQ multiplex PCR; TCRdb keeps only in-frame clonotypes and omits some of them. V, J and clone size were drawn from that table, and D and trimming were deduced from the DNA. The table includes approximately 66,000 clones, nearly 90% detected once. Source material: peripheral blood. The sequence came from a man in his 60s with acute or convalescent COVID-19.

The CDR3 region has the DNA TGCGCCAGCCGCAGGGGGTTGAACACCGGGGAGCTGTTTTTT. Amino acid sequence: CASRRGLNTGELFF. J is TRBJ2-2 and V is TRBV5-1; 7 nucleotides agree with TRBD1. The CDR3 has 14 amino acids. V gave up 7 bases and J gave up 1 base; unmatched junction bases: 4. Looked up from germline, CDR1 is SGHRS and CDR2 is YFSETQ.